What follows is one T cell receptor beta chain and its context. This clone was recorded once. Its antigen is not yet known. No base qualities exist here, and no much larger clone lies one base off it. The sample originates from a study of cytomegalovirus exposure and HLA in healthy donors (dated by TCRdb to 2016 to 2017). Context from the whole study: According to an earlier analysis of a few hundred of the donors, about 179 million T cells yielded approximately 120 million unique TCR beta sequences and roughly 280 Gb of sequence data. Rather than drawing on any new phenotypic data, the later analysis identified candidate immune exposures from TCR beta sequences and the way those sequences occurred across donors. Along with the roughly 670-subject first cohort, a separate validation cohort of over a hundred different subjects was used. Every discovery cohort repertoire had been produced on one sequencing platform. In a later genetic analysis, genome-wide SNP genotypes for about 65% of the roughly 700 donors were used, and that subset was treated as a discovery cohort. The study used immunosequencing to profile the T cell repertoires of 666 subjects and linked those repertoires to cytomegalovirus serostatus. HLA typing included class I and class II loci at four-digit resolution. An early release that covered some 640 HLA-typed donors contained around 300 gigabases of sequencing data and 80 million or so unique TCR sequences. Of the roughly 400 genotyped donors, approximately 83% fell in the genetic ancestry cluster associated with self-reported Caucasian donors. The aim of the study was to test whether cataloging public T cell receptors could identify signatures of past pathogen exposure. Among 300 to 450 genotyped donors of the cohort, an average of around 240,000 unique TCR beta nucleotide sequences were sequenced per donor, 15% to 20% of them non-productive. A later analysis re-analyzed previously published TCR beta repertoires from approximately 700 donors and added high-resolution HLA genotyping to study TCR occurrence patterns. Roughly 5 DR-DQ haplotypes were handled as single units for association and clustering because linkage in the cohort was strong. Typing coverage varied by locus: 629-630 donors for A, B, C, DRB1 and DQB1; approximately 500 for DQA1; 606 for DPA1; about 450 for DPB1. To predict cytomegalovirus infection status, the study brought together high-throughput TCR immunosequencing, statistical association of individual TCRs with disease status, and machine learning. To decide whether each TCR beta V gene segment behaved as functional or pseudogenic, an earlier analysis of approximately 600 of the donors relied on high-throughput TCR beta sequencing. Donor age, sex, ethnicity and CMV serostatus were collected together with the repertoire data. Overall study results and their limits: A later analysis reported that several top co-occurrence clusters appeared linked to parvovirus B19, influenza, CMV and Epstein-Barr virus. It was suggested by the authors that the approach could potentially be generalized to other disease states and immunological phenotypes. Linkage disequilibrium might explain the correlated functional status among segregating V segments, but an unknown experimental factor could not be excluded. Around 16 rarely observed V segments, including chromosome 9 orphons, were excluded from the earlier analysis of some 590 of the donors because counts were too low. In an earlier analysis of 587 of the donors, most TCR beta V segments were observed in productive rearrangements about 87% or about 30% of the time, broadly matching IMGT annotations. A cluster of highly shared sequence variants was judged likely to represent a technical artifact of the sequencing pipeline. In a later analysis, about 17,000 TCR beta sequences were associated with specific HLA alleles at a false discovery rate of 0.05. A few of the identified cytomegalovirus-associated TCR beta chains were confirmed in vitro to be specific for cytomegalovirus antigens. CMV serostatus was the only immune exposure information available for the cohort. In a later analysis, the rate of TCR association differed among HLA loci, with DRB1 alleles having the most associated TCRs and HLA-C alleles having the fewest. The study listed 150 to 200 TCR beta chains as associated with cytomegalovirus. In a later analysis, HLA-associated TCR beta chains were found to be more clonally expanded and to have lower generation probabilities than equally common non-associated chains. Strong co-occurrence of HLA alleles, especially DR and DQ, made assigning TCR associations to individual alleles difficult. Some IMGT-functional V segments, including TRBV6-2 and TRBV6-3, could not be distinguished by the 87-base-pair reads and were therefore excluded. Because HLA typing was unavailable for some donors at each locus, only the typed subset was used in association tests. In this cohort, only TCR beta chains were sequenced, and detectable features were limited by the absence of alpha or paired-chain data. The presence/absence analyses assumed that sequencing depth was roughly uniform across donors, and that assumption may not be true. A further reported finding was that TCR beta sequences accurately predicted the HLA-A and HLA-B alleles for most subjects in the first cohort. Across donors, most TCR sequences were observed very rarely, whereas some public TCRs were present in many individuals. V-gene and J-gene trimming of TCR beta chains was associated with a missense DCLRE1C variant in a later genetic analysis, and the association was replicated in an independent cohort. Cytomegalovirus status was reported to be diagnosed by the classifier with high specificity and sensitivity in both the original and validation cohorts. In a later genetic analysis, fewer N-insertions in productive TCRs were reported among donors in an Asian-associated ancestry cluster than the roughly 640-donor mean. Most CMV-associated TCR beta chains appeared to be HLA-restricted in a later analysis, and the HLA associations seemed to be driven largely by CMV exposure.

Spanning cysteine to phenylalanine, the CDR3 consists of 17 amino acids. Here the CDR3 DNA is all that survives: 51 bases in frame from base 1. The junction shows trimming of 3 bases on V and 7 bases on J, and the gene matches do not reach 10 bases of it. CDR1 and CDR2 are drawn from the germline V gene: ENHRY, SYGVKD. The method behind the library was the immunoSEQ multiplex PCR assay. For the multiplex PCR, a mixture combining 60 forward primers for TCR Vbeta segments and 13 reverse primers for TCR Jbeta segments was used. The CDR3 region of rearranged TCR beta genes was amplified from genomic DNA with a multiplex PCR assay. Amplified TCR beta libraries were sequenced as 87-base-pair reads on the Illumina HiSeq System. Under the source paper's analysis protocol: A later analysis counted about 82 million unique TCR beta chains across the 650 to 700 repertoires, and roughly 9.9 million of these chains were shared by at least two donors. A nearest-neighbor algorithm error-corrected the raw reads and collapsed the reads into unique sequences, merging closely related sequences to remove PCR and sequencing errors. Alignment of CDR3 sequences to IMGT reference sequences was used to assign V, D and J gene segments. For a sequence to be retained, at least a six-nucleotide match to both a V gene segment and a J gene segment was required. A rearrangement was called productive if the CDR3 had no stop codons and remained in frame with V and J, and every other rearrangement was called non-productive. CDR3 was defined by IMGT convention, running from the second conserved V-encoded cysteine to the conserved J-encoded phenylalanine. The earlier analysis of 500 to 650 of the donors excluded any sequence lacking an unambiguous match to a single V gene segment. In an earlier analysis of some 590 of the donors, a V segment was called functional when productive rearrangements were above 56.7%, and segregating when the standard deviation between donors exceeded 5%. A statistical classification framework was built for diagnosing cytomegalovirus status from the catalog of TCR beta chain sequences. In a later analysis, TCR nucleotide sequences were compared against IMGT/GENE-DB human TR gene sequences so that V and J genes could be assigned. In a later analysis, CDR3 sequences and most-parsimonious VDJ recombination scenarios were assigned using the TCRdist pipeline. In a later analysis, every TCR beta chain was defined by the combination of its CDR3 amino acid sequence and its V-gene family, and reads without a unique V-gene family were dropped. To address suspected cross-contamination and a sequencing artifact, a later analysis removed around 590 highly shared, low-generation-probability nucleotide sequences. For each public chain, a later analysis derived a clonal expansion index from normalized ranks of inferred template counts within each repertoire. In a later analysis, generation probabilities were computed using a VDJ recombination model fitted to out-of-frame rearrangements, and the results were checked against IGoR. In a later analysis, TCR-TCR, TCR-HLA and TCR-CMV co-occurrence was scored with hypergeometric tests, and a repertoire-size bias correction was applied to TCR pairs. False discovery rates were estimated in a later analysis by permuting HLA or CMV assignments 20 times. In a later analysis, co-occurring TCRs were grouped using DBSCAN, and TCRdist sequence similarity was added for clustering within HLA-allele-positive subsets. Repertoires with fewer than 30,000 or more than 120,000 public chains were left out of co-occurrence clustering, as were five repertoires with anomalous nucleotide sharing. Imported from immuneACCESS, the table was reduced by TCRdb to in-frame sequences with V and J called. These copies leave out some clones; in studies compared against another copy, an unresolved V gene accounts for under half, and the cause of the remainder is not known. D and trimming were read from the DNA, whereas the V and J calls and clone size are those reported in that table. This sample gives 150,000 to 200,000 clones in total; about 75% of them show up just once. About 11% of the sample is held by the ten biggest clonotypes.

The cohort comprised hundreds of healthy bone marrow donors. At the time of sampling, all cohort members were nominally healthy, though unrecorded immune exposures were likely present. The donor was CMV seropositive and was included in the group of approximately 300 seropositive cohort members. Each donor provided a peripheral blood sample, and peripheral blood mononuclear cells were used for TCR beta sequencing. Genomic DNA was extracted from the blood cell samples with the Qiagen DNeasy Blood Extraction Kit. The sequence was obtained from a man younger than 35 in good health and CMV-seropositive. The sample comprised PBMCs. Recombination linked TRBV10-3 to TRBJ2-7, and 15 junction bases match TRBD2. CDR3 reads: CAISETRTGTSGREQYF. The nucleotide sequence is given as TGTGCCATCAGTGAAACACGGACTGGGACTAGCGGGAGGGAGCAGTACTTC.